Below are 21 T cell receptor beta chains sequenced from a single sample in a study of identical twins (dated by TCRdb to between 2015 and 2016). The method behind the library was 5' RACE. Sequencing relied on an Illumina HiSeq 2000. The public reads were run again by TCRdb, first through fastp at Q25 and then through MiXCR, and only productive beta chains were kept. Identical CDR3 protein sequences are pooled into one entry, listed with their most common genes and DNA. This sample has 15,000 to 20,000 distinct CDR3 sequences in its table, and 55% to 75% of those were observed once. The ten largest clonotypes hold over 4.5% of the sample. What was sequenced was memory (CD45RO+) T cells sorted from blood. This sample's cell subset or site label indicates: CD45RO+ enriched T cells. All receptors come from a woman under 30 in good health. This table probably holds off-target reads from a library built for another chain.

The chain links TRBV2 to TRBJ2-6; no reliable D call. The CDR3 has 14 amino acids. V was cut by 2 bases and J by 2 bases, with 4 bases left in between. CDR1 is SNHLY and CDR2 is FYNNEI in the germline V gene. The CDR3 protein is CASSETPGANVLTF. The CDR3 DNA is TGTGCCAGCAGTGAAACGCCTGGGGCCAACGTCCTGACTTTC. Variable domain in full (rest from reference TRBV2 and TRBJ2-6): EPEVTQTPSHQVTQMGQEVILRCVPISNHLYFYWYRQILGQKVEFLVSFYNNEISEKSEIFDDQFSVERPDGSNFTLKIRSTKLEDSAMYFCASSETPGANVLTFGAGSRLTVL.

V usage is TRBV19 and J usage is TRBJ2-1; 8 bases are shared with TRBD2. With V trimmed by 3 bases and J by 3 bases, 10 bases remained unmatched. Germline V gives CDR1 LNHDA, CDR2 SQIVND (reference sequence). The CDR3 is 17 amino acids. CDR3 region: CASSIGGVSVGYNEQFF. CDR3 sequence (DNA): TGTGCCAGTAGTATCGGGGGGGTCTCAGTCGGCTACAATGAGCAGTTCTTC.

This chain uses TRBV7-8 with TRBJ2-7, with D possibly being TRBD2 (6 bases). V lost 4 bases and J 3 bases, leaving 22 bases between the germline ends. Germline V gene data show CDR1 as SGHVS and CDR2 as FQNEAQ. The CDR3 has 17 amino acids. The CDR3 bases are TGTGCCAGCAGCTCGATTCAGGGCAGGGCGGGGATCTACGAGCAGTACTTC. Its translation is CASSSIQGRAGIYEQYF.

The rearrangement links TRBV5-1 to TRBJ1-1; D is unclear. Deletions cut 0 bases from V and 3 bases from J, with 15 bases between. Germline CDR1 SGHRS, CDR2 YFSETQ. This CDR3 is built from 16 residues. The CDR3, as DNA: TGCGCCAGCAGCTTGGTTTCTTTTGGAGTTTACACTGAAGCTTTCTTT. This translates into CASSLVSFGVYTEAFF.

This clonotype was detected only a few times. The CDR3 loop is CSARGYAGSYEQYF. In nucleotides, the CDR3 is TGCAGTGCTAGAGGCTATGCGGGATCCTACGAGCAGTACTTC. This sequence joins TRBV20-1 and TRBJ2-7, with a possible D match to TRBD2 (6 bases). With 1 base removed from V and 1 base from J, the gap between germline ends came to 11 bases. This CDR3 spans 14 amino acids. The germline V gene encodes CDR1 DFQATT and CDR2 SNEGSKA (reference sequence).

This clonotype came up a few times. The chain carries TRBV7-2 and TRBJ2-1; D ambiguous. Per germline, CDR1 SGHTA and CDR2 FQGNSA. This CDR3 is built from 14 residues. The V and J ends lost 1 base and 7 bases respectively, with 11 bases between them. The CDR3 DNA sequence: TGTGCCAGCAGCTTAGACTGGATTATTAATGAGCAGTTCTTC. Translated, it gives CASSLDWIINEQFF.

This clonotype has a handful of counts. The chain is built from TRBV6-5 and TRBJ2-7, with D perhaps TRBD2 (5 bases). The V end was cut by 3 bases, the J end by 2 bases, with 14 bases between. Germline lookup yields CDR1 MNHEY and CDR2 SVGAGI. CDR3 length: 15 residues. The CDR3: CASSYHLGGTYEQYF. The DNA of the CDR3 is TGTGCCAGCAGTTATCACCTCGGAGGTACCTACGAGCAGTACTTC.

Here the CDR3 reads CSASGGSLAGNTIYF. CDR3 nucleotide sequence: TGCAGTGCTAGTGGGGGCTCCCTTGCTGGAAACACCATATATTTT. V and J are TRBV20-1 and TRBJ1-3; D perhaps matches TRBD1 (6 bases). Trimming took off 3 bases at V and 2 bases at J, with 14 bases between the two ends. The CDR3 length is 15 residues. The germline CDR1 and CDR2 sequences are DFQATT and SNEGSKA (reference sequence).

This chain connects TRBV20-1 to TRBJ1-1; D remains ambiguous. The CDR3 consists of 11 residues. Germline V lookup: CDR1 DFQATT, CDR2 SNEGSKA (reference sequence). The germline V and J ends were trimmed by 5 bases and 6 bases, with 10 bases remaining between them. DNA for the CDR3: TGCAGTGCTGAGTCAGGCCCTGAAGCTTTCTTT. This codes for CSAESGPEAFF.

The genes are TRBV7-9 and TRBJ1-1; 9 nucleotides agree with TRBD1. J gave up 0 bases and V 5 bases, and 10 bases lay outside the gene matches. This CDR3 contains 17 residues. Germline CDR1 reads SEHNR; CDR2 reads FQNEAQ (reference sequence). The CDR3 here is CASSTGTGTSMNTEAFF. The CDR3 nucleotides are TGTGCCAGCAGCACCGGGACAGGGACTTCCATGAACACTGAAGCTTTCTTT.

The chain combines TRBV29-1 with TRBJ1-1; the D gene is possibly TRBD1 (5 bases). The V and J ends lost 6 bases and 1 base respectively, with 9 bases between them. This CDR3 is 12 amino acids long. Per the germline V gene, CDR1 is SQVTM and CDR2 is ANQGSEA. CDR3 bases: TGCAGCGTGAGCAGGGCGAACACTGAAGCTTTCTTT. This encodes CSVSRANTEAFF.

This CDR3 is CASSPELAEQYF. The DNA for the CDR3 is TGTGCCAGCTCACCTGAACTAGCCGAGCAGTACTTC. The chain carries TRBV18 and TRBJ2-7; D perhaps matches TRBD2 (6 bases). CDR1 is KGHSH and CDR2 is LQKENI in the germline V gene. This CDR3 comprises 12 residues. V dropped 3 bases and J dropped 6 bases, with 9 bases sitting between them.

J is TRBJ1-3 and V is TRBV5-6, with 7 bases that match TRBD1. This CDR3 spans 16 amino acids. Germline values: CDR1 SGHDT, CDR2 YYEEEE. V was pared by 2 bases and J by 4 bases, with 9 bases of the junction left unmatched. CDR3 nucleotides: TGTGCCAGCAGCTTCTCGCTACAGGGGTTCGGAAACACCATATATTTT. This encodes CASSFSLQGFGNTIYF.

This clonotype is medium-sized within its sample. The V and J genes are TRBV2 and TRBJ2-7; possible D gene TRBD2, 6 bases. Trimming stripped 0 bases from V and 0 bases from J, with 15 bases between. The CDR3 has 17 residues. Germline V gene sequence: CDR1 SNHLY, CDR2 FYNNEI. CDR3 sequence (DNA): TGTGCCAGCAGTGAAGCGGACCGAGGAGGGATCTCCTACGAGCAGTACTTC. This encodes CASSEADRGGISYEQYF.

This clonotype was seen a handful of times. V usage is TRBV6-5 and J usage is TRBJ2-3; a weak D match, TRBD1 (5 bases). In germline, CDR1 is MNHEY, CDR2 SVGAGI. The CDR3 is 16 amino acids. V gave up 2 bases and J gave up 2 bases, with 14 bases separating them. The CDR3 loop reads CASSYGNGHHTDTQYF. CDR3 bases: TGTGCCAGCAGTTACGGGAACGGACACCACACAGATACGCAGTATTTT.

In this sample, this clonotype turned up a few times. This chain uses TRBV6-1 with TRBJ2-6; D gene uncertain. V was clipped by 10 bases and J by 0 bases, with 7 bases between them. Germline values: CDR1 MNHNS, CDR2 SASEGT. The CDR3 is 13 residues long. The CDR3 sequence: CATQTSGANVLTF. Here the CDR3 DNA reads TGTGCCACTCAGACCTCTGGGGCCAACGTCCTGACTTTC.

DNA for the CDR3: TGCAGTGCTACCGATGTTCGGCGGTCACCCCTCCACTTT. Translating gives CSATDVRRSPLHF. The chain has TRBV20-1 and TRBJ1-6; D ambiguous. Germline V lookup: CDR1 DFQATT, CDR2 SNEGSKA (reference sequence). There are 13 residues in the CDR3. V was pared by 4 bases and J by 10 bases, with 14 bases between.

V and J are TRBV15 and TRBJ2-1; 7 bases are a match to TRBD2. Trimming cost V 4 bases and J 8 bases; bases outside gene matches: 5. The germline V gene has CDR1 LNHNV and CDR2 YYDKDF (reference sequence). This CDR3 contains 13 residues. For the CDR3, the DNA is TGTGCCACCAGCACGGGGGGAATTGATGAGCAGTTCTTC. The encoded protein is CATSTGGIDEQFF.

CDR3 nucleotides: TGTGCCACCAGCCCACCATGGGGGAACACTGAAGCTTTCTTT. Translation: CATSPPWGNTEAFF. J is TRBJ1-1 and V is TRBV15; no clear D gene. V was pared by 5 bases and J by 1 base, with 11 bases between. This CDR3 spans 14 amino acids. Germline assignment: CDR1 LNHNV and CDR2 YYDKDF (reference sequence).

The chain uses TRBV30 and TRBJ2-3, with 9 bases aligning to TRBD2. V lost 1 base to trimming and J lost 3 bases; unmatched junction nucleotides: 14. CDR1 is GTSNPN and CDR2 is SVGIG in the germline V gene (reference sequence). This CDR3 spans 18 amino acids. DNA for the CDR3: TGTGCCTGGAGTGGAGGAGTTTGGAGTAGCGGGAGTACAGATACGCAGTATTTT. This sequence encodes CAWSGGVWSSGSTDTQYF.

V and J are TRBV2 and TRBJ2-7, with D tentatively TRBD1 (5 bases). With 6 bases removed from V and 6 bases from J, the gap between germline ends came to 12 bases. The CDR3 has 12 amino acids. From germline, CDR1 is SNHLY and CDR2 FYNNEI. DNA of the CDR3: TGTGCCAGCAGGACCATACAGGTCGAGCAGTACTTC. The encoded protein is CASRTIQVEQYF.